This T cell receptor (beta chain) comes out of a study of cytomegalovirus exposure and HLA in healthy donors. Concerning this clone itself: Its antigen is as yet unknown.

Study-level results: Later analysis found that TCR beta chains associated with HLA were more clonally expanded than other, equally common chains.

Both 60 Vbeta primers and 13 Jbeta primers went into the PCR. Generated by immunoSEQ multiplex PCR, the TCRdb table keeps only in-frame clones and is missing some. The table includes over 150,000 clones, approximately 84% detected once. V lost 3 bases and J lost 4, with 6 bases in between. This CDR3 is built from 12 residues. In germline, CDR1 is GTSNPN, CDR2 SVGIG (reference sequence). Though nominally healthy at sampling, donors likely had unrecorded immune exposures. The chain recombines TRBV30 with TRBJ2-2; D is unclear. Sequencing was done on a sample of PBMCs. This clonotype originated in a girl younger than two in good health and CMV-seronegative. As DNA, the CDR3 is TGTGCCTGGAGGTGGGCCACCGGGGAGCTGTTTTTT. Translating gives CAWRWATGELFF.